The sequence of this TCR beta chain was determined in a study of T cell repertoires in cytomegalovirus infection. This clonotype was observed at least ten times. As yet, its antigen is unknown. Study-wide results and caveats: Individuals carrying CMV plus the relevant HLA were identified by cumulative frequency of public TCR beta families.

TCRdb independently ran MiXCR on the reads; one entry per CDR3 protein. The sample lists roughly 230,000 distinct CDR3 sequences, 22% occurring once. Sequencing was done on a sample of CD8+ T cells from PBMCs. The origin of this receptor is a human donor in good health (CMV status not recorded). Some clones in this sample may be carry-over from other donors' samples.

The CDR3 nucleotides read TGTGCCAGCAGCTTAAGCACAGGGAGGGACAATGAGCAGTTCTTC. This translates into CASSLSTGRDNEQFF. The rearrangement links TRBV7-2 to TRBJ2-1; possibly TRBD2 for D (7 bases). Germline V gene lookup returns CDR1 SGHTA and CDR2 FQGNSA. This CDR3 comprises 15 residues. V dropped 2 bases and J dropped 5 bases, with 13 bases sitting between them.